The next 22 T cell receptor beta chains were all read from a single sample in a study of blood T cell repertoires in COVID-19. Some clones are missing from TCRdb's copy, which holds only in-frame ones; the method was immunoSEQ multiplex PCR. The sample lists hundreds of thousands of clones; approximately 85% were seen once. Sequenced input: peripheral blood. The receptors here all came from a man aged 50 to 59 with active or convalescent COVID-19.

The table lists this clone with a count of one. V usage is TRBV5-6 and J usage is TRBJ1-1; 7 bases match TRBD1. Germline lookup yields CDR1 SGHDT and CDR2 YYEEEE. The CDR3 loop spans 14 amino acids. With 4 bases clipped from V and 4 bases from J, the junction kept 7 bases outside the gene matches. Here the CDR3 reads CASSLRQGGTEAFF. The CDR3 region has the DNA TGTGCCAGCAGCCTCCGACAGGGAGGCACTGAAGCTTTCTTT.

This clone was recorded once. The chain joins TRBV19 to TRBJ2-1, with unresolved D. CDR3 length: 13 amino acids. Germline assignment: CDR1 LNHDA and CDR2 SQIVND (reference sequence). The germline V and J ends were trimmed by 5 bases and 4 bases, with 9 bases remaining between them. The CDR3 nucleotides read TGTGCCAGTAGTCCTAGGCGGTACAATGAGCAGTTCTTC. It specifies CASSPRRYNEQFF.

This chain connects TRBV6-5 to TRBJ2-1; 9 nucleotides match TRBD2. There are 14 residues in the CDR3. The trim removed 5 bases at V and 10 bases at J, leaving 9 bases unmatched. CDR1 is MNHEY, CDR2 SVGAGI, per germline. CDR3 DNA sequence: TGTGCCAGCAGTCGGAGCGGGAGGTCGGGGGAGCAGTTCTTC. Its translation is CASSRSGRSGEQFF.

The CDR3 sequence is CASSYQGDRASSYNSPLHF. For the CDR3, the DNA is TGTGCCAGCAGCTATCAAGGGGACAGGGCAAGCTCCTATAATTCACCCCTCCACTTT. V usage is TRBV3-1 (or the pseudogene TRBV3-2) and J usage is TRBJ1-6; 9 bases fit TRBD1. Trimming at V came to 5 bases and at J to 0 bases, leaving 11 bases not matched to a gene. There are 19 residues in the CDR3. The V gene's germline CDR1 is LGHDT and CDR2 YNNKEL (reference sequence).

The rearrangement links TRBV18 to TRBJ2-7; 10 bases align to TRBD1. V trimming: 0 bases; J trimming: 3 bases; junction bases outside the gene matches: 8. Looked up from germline, CDR1 is KGHSH and CDR2 is LQKENI. This CDR3 is 17 amino acids long. In DNA form, the CDR3 reads TGTGCCAGCTCACCACCACCCGGACAGGGGGTGCGCTACGAGCAGTACTTC. Protein: CASSPPPGQGVRYEQYF.

This chain links TRBV2 with TRBJ2-1; TRBD1 matches at 10 bases. The V segment lost 2 bases and the J segment 9 bases; nucleotides outside the gene matches: 10. This CDR3 is built from 16 residues. The germline CDR1 and CDR2 sequences are SNHLY and FYNNEI. CDR3 DNA: TGTGCCAGCAGTGAATGGGGACAGGGGAGGCTCGGTGAGCAGTTCTTC. Protein: CASSEWGQGRLGEQFF.

This chain joins TRBV18 and TRBJ1-2; 10 nucleotides line up with TRBD1. This CDR3 region has 14 residues. Trimming took 3 bases from V and 8 from J; bases not matched to a gene: 6. Germline CDR1 KGHSH, CDR2 LQKENI. CDR3 in DNA: TGTGCCAGCTCACCGGGACAGGGGCTAAGAGGCTACACCTTC. The encoded protein is CASSPGQGLRGYTF.

J is TRBJ1-1 and V is TRBV9, with TRBD1 matching over 9 bases. Unmatched junction bases numbered 3, after V lost 0 bases and J lost 3 bases. CDR1 SGDLS and CDR2 YYNGEE come from the germline V gene. CDR3 length: 15 residues. The DNA of the CDR3 is TGTGCCAGCAGCGTAGAAACAGGGGGCGACACTGAAGCTTTCTTT. Amino acids: CASSVETGGDTEAFF. The entire variable domain, with the rest obtained from reference TRBV9 and TRBJ1-1, is as follows: DSGVTQTPKHLITATGQRVTLRCSPRSGDLSVYWYQQSLDQGLQFLIQYYNGEERAKGNILERFSAQQFPDLHSELNLSSLELGDSALYFCASSVETGGDTEAFFGQGTRLTVV.

The chain uses TRBV7-9 and TRBJ2-1; D is possibly TRBD2 (5 bases). This CDR3 is built from 13 residues. Germline-derived CDR1 and CDR2 are SEHNR and FQNEAQ (reference sequence). V gave up 0 bases and J gave up 8 bases, with 8 bases separating them. CDR3 nucleotides: TGTGCCAGCAGCTTAGCGTACGGGGATGAGCAGTTCTTC. Its translation is CASSLAYGDEQFF.

The chain combines TRBV12-3 or TRBV12-4 with TRBJ1-2; tentative D call: TRBD1 (5 bases). The CDR3 has 13 residues. The V gene lost 3 bases and the J gene lost 5 bases, with 10 bases spanning the gap. As DNA, the CDR3 is TGTGCCAGCAGTTTGGTACCAGGGTATGGCTACACCTTC. Its protein is CASSLVPGYGYTF.

This CDR3 is CASRLGGPRGLNEQFF. CDR3 bases: TGTGCCAGCAGACTAGGGGGACCCCGAGGCTTGAATGAGCAGTTCTTC. V gene TRBV28 combines with J gene TRBJ2-1; tentatively, D is TRBD1 (6 bases). With 6 bases removed from V and 7 bases from J, the gap between germline ends came to 22 bases. Germline V gene lookup returns CDR1 MDHEN and CDR2 SYDVKM. The CDR3 contains 16 residues.

This clone has just a few counts. This sequence joins TRBV2 and TRBJ1-5; 9 positions match TRBD1. The CDR3 consists of 15 residues. V lost 4 bases to trimming and J lost 7 bases; unmatched junction nucleotides: 8. Germline CDR1 and CDR2: SNHLY and FYNNEI. The chain's CDR3 is CASSGTGGQGQPQHF. The CDR3 region has the DNA TGTGCCAGCAGTGGGACCGGGGGACAGGGCCAGCCCCAGCATTTT.

The chain couples TRBV19 to TRBJ2-7; unclear D gene. This CDR3 comprises 13 residues. From germline, CDR1 is LNHDA and CDR2 SQIVND (reference sequence). Trimming took off 11 bases at V and 3 bases at J, with 17 bases between the two ends. In DNA form, the CDR3 reads TGTGCCCGAGTCTACCTCTACTACTACGAGCAGTACTTC. Protein: CARVYLYYYEQYF. The whole variable domain, remainder taken from reference TRBV19 and TRBJ2-7, is DGGITQSPKYLFRKEGQNVTLSCEQNLNHDAMYWYRQDPGQGLRLIYYSQIVNDFQKGDIAEGYSVSREKKESFPLTVTSAQKNPTAFYLCARVYLYYYEQYFGPGTRLTVT.

This chain links TRBV21-1 with TRBJ1-3; the DNA was not used to check the table's D call, TRBD1. TRBV21-1 is deemed a pseudogene. This CDR3 comprises 14 residues. CDR3 sequence (DNA): TGTGCCAGCAGCACCGACAGTTTACCCAACACCATATATTTT. This sequence encodes CASSTDSLPNTIYF.

The chain carries TRBV6-5 and TRBJ2-2; 9 bases align to TRBD2. Trimming took 4 bases from V and 2 from J; bases not matched to a gene: 5. The CDR3 is made up of 16 amino acids. The germline V gene encodes CDR1 MNHEY and CDR2 SVGAGI. Here the CDR3 reads CASSWLAGYNTGELFF. DNA of the CDR3: TGTGCCAGCAGTTGGCTAGCGGGATACAACACCGGGGAGCTGTTTTTT.

In nucleotides, the CDR3 is TGTGCCAGTAGTATAGGGGCACACAACACTGAAGCTTTCTTT. This codes for CASSIGAHNTEAFF. J is TRBJ1-1 and V is TRBV19; D unresolved. The CDR3 loop spans 14 amino acids. Germline CDR1 reads LNHDA; CDR2 reads SQIVND (reference sequence). With 1 base removed from V and 2 bases from J, the gap between germline ends came to 8 bases.

The genes are TRBV7-2 and TRBJ1-3, with a weak D call TRBD1 (5 bases). The germline V gene encodes CDR1 SGHTA and CDR2 FQGNSA. V lost 1 base, J lost 3 bases, and 19 bases lay in between. The CDR3 contains 18 residues. The CDR3 loop is CASSLGRGGARDGNTIYF. Here the CDR3 DNA reads TGTGCCAGCAGCTTAGGGCGGGGGGGAGCCCGGGATGGAAACACCATATATTTT.

V and J are TRBV4-2 and TRBJ2-5; TRBD2 agrees at 12 bases. The ends lost 0 bases at V and 4 bases at J; junction bases unmatched: 6. The V gene's germline CDR1 is LGHNA and CDR2 YNFKEQ. CDR3 size: 17 residues. CDR3 residues: CASSQEELAGGGETQYF. The CDR3 DNA is TGTGCCAGCAGCCAAGAAGAACTAGCGGGAGGAGGAGAGACCCAGTACTTC.

V and J are TRBV5-5 and TRBJ1-1; 7 bases map to TRBD1. Germline trimming cut 0 bases from V and 0 bases from J; bases unmatched to any gene: 5. Germline lookup yields CDR1 SGHKS and CDR2 YYEKEE (reference sequence). The CDR3 contains 16 residues. Here the CDR3 reads CASSLGQGRMNTEAFF. CDR3 nucleotide sequence: TGTGCCAGCAGCTTGGGACAGGGTCGGATGAACACTGAAGCTTTCTTT. The full variable domain, with the rest looked up from reference TRBV5-5 and TRBJ1-1, is DAGVTQSPTHLIKTRGQQVTLRCSPISGHKSVSWYQQVLGQGPQFIFQYYEKEERGRGNFPDRFSARQFPNYSSELNVNALLLGDSALYLCASSLGQGRMNTEAFFGQGTRLTVV.

This chain connects TRBV5-6 to TRBJ2-7; 9 positions agree with TRBD1. The CDR3 is 14 residues long. Germline-derived CDR1 and CDR2 are SGHDT and YYEEEE. Trimming cost V 3 bases and J 3 bases; bases outside gene matches: 4. As DNA, the CDR3 is TGTGCCAGCAGCTGGACAGGGGCGGGCTACGAGCAGTACTTC. Translated, it gives CASSWTGAGYEQYF.

The gene calls are TRBV5-4 and TRBJ2-5, with 10 bases matching TRBD2. The CDR3 sequence is 14 residues long. Germline CDR1 and CDR2: SGHNT and YYREEE (reference sequence). Unmatched junction bases numbered 9, after V lost 3 bases and J lost 10 bases. The CDR3 sequence: CASSSPEREGGQYF. The CDR3 region has the DNA TGTGCCAGCAGCTCCCCGGAGCGGGAGGGGGGCCAGTACTTC.

The gene calls are TRBV12-3 or TRBV12-4 and TRBJ2-5; TRBD2 might be the D (5 bases). The CDR3 has 11 residues. V lost 3 bases and J lost 9, with 8 bases in between. The CDR3 bases are TGTGCCAGCAGTTTCCAGGAGGCCCAGTACTTC. Protein: CASSFQEAQYF.